This entry is about one T cell receptor (beta chain). Its binding antigen is unknown. Base qualities are not provided; no much larger clone lies one nucleotide away. This record comes from a study of cytomegalovirus exposure and HLA in healthy donors (dated by TCRdb to about 2017). Broadly, across the study: An earlier analysis of roughly 630 of the donors reported more than 250 Gb of sequence data and 120 million or so unique TCR beta sequences from approximately 180 million T cells. An early release that covered 640 HLA-typed donors contained approximately 290 gigabases of sequencing data and around 85 million unique TCR sequences. Among the approximately 420 genotyped donors, around 79% belonged to the genetic ancestry cluster associated with self-reported Caucasian donors. The study aimed to test whether signatures of past pathogen exposure could be identified by cataloging public T cell receptors. The study used immunosequencing to profile the T cell repertoires of 670 or so subjects and linked those repertoires to cytomegalovirus serostatus. In addition to the first cohort of about 650 subjects, a separate validation cohort of about 120 different subjects was used. To predict cytomegalovirus infection status, the study combined high-throughput TCR immunosequencing, statistical association of individual TCRs with disease status, and machine learning. In a later analysis, previously published TCR beta repertoires from about 670 donors were re-analyzed and high-resolution HLA genotyping was added so that TCR occurrence patterns could be studied. In the later analysis, no new phenotypic data were used to find candidate immune exposures; instead, reliance was placed on TCR beta sequences and their occurrence across donors. To decide whether each TCR beta V gene segment behaved as functional or pseudogenic, an earlier analysis of fewer than 750 of the donors relied on high-throughput TCR beta sequencing. Donor age, sex, ethnicity and CMV serostatus were compiled together with the repertoire data. Genome-wide SNP genotypes for about 55% of the roughly 670 donors were used in a later genetic analysis, which treated that subset as a discovery cohort. All discovery cohort repertoires had been generated on a single sequencing platform. Class I and class II HLA loci were covered by the typing at four-digit resolution. The number of typed donors differed by locus: about 620-640 for A, B, C, DRB1 and DQB1; 522 for DQA1; approximately 600 for DPA1; and 400 to 480 for DPB1. A few DR-DQ haplotypes were treated as single units for association and clustering because of strong linkage in the cohort. Across some 400 genotyped donors of the cohort, an average of about 200,000 unique TCR beta nucleotide sequences per donor were sequenced, and 15% to 20% of those sequences were non-productive.

From cysteine to phenylalanine, the CDR3 is 20 amino acids long. CDR3 DNA only is kept here, 60 bases in frame from base 1. V lost 0 bases and J lost 0 bases, and the count of bases not matched to a germline gene is 11. Via the germline V gene, CDR1 is SGDLS and CDR2 YYNGEE. Overall study results and their limits: Roughly uniform sequencing depth across donors was assumed in presence/absence analyses, although this assumption may not hold. Most TCR sequences were seen in very few donors, while some public TCRs were found in many individuals. Assigning TCR associations to individual alleles was difficult when HLA alleles, especially DR and DQ, strongly co-occurred. It was suggested by the authors that the approach could potentially be generalized to other disease states and immunological phenotypes. In the study, 150 to 200 TCR beta chains were listed as associated with cytomegalovirus. Correlated functional status among segregating V segments might be attributable to linkage disequilibrium, but an unknown experimental factor could not be ruled out. In a later analysis, the rate of TCR association differed among HLA loci, with DRB1 alleles having the most associated TCRs and HLA-C alleles having the fewest. Several of the top co-occurrence clusters appeared to be linked to parvovirus B19, influenza, CMV and Epstein-Barr virus, according to a later analysis. According to a later analysis, most CMV-associated TCR beta chains appeared to be HLA-restricted, and the HLA associations seemed to be driven largely by CMV exposure. Some IMGT-functional V segments, including TRBV6-2 and TRBV6-3, could not be distinguished by the 87-base-pair reads and were therefore excluded. In an earlier analysis of 587 of the donors, most TCR beta V segments appeared in productive rearrangements about 90% or about 30% of the time, broadly matching IMGT annotations. Compared with the roughly 700-donor mean, donors in an Asian-associated ancestry cluster had fewer N-insertions in productive TCRs, according to a later genetic analysis. For the cohort, immune exposure information was limited to CMV serostatus. In this cohort, only TCR beta chains were sequenced, and detectable features were limited by the absence of alpha or paired-chain data. Specific HLA alleles were associated with over 15,000 TCR beta sequences at a false discovery rate of 0.05 in a later analysis. The earlier analysis of 587 of the donors excluded roughly 16 rarely observed V segments, including chromosome 9 orphons, because counts were too low. An association between a missense DCLRE1C variant and V-gene and J-gene trimming of TCR beta chains was found in a later genetic analysis and replicated in an independent cohort. Because HLA typing was unavailable for some donors at each locus, only the typed subset was used in association tests. The classifier was reported to diagnose cytomegalovirus status with high specificity and sensitivity in both the original cohort and the validation cohort. A further reported finding was that TCR beta sequences accurately predicted the HLA-A and HLA-B alleles for most subjects in the first cohort. A cluster of highly shared sequence variants was judged likely to be a technical artifact of the sequencing pipeline. In a later analysis, HLA-associated TCR beta chains were found to be more clonally expanded and to have lower generation probabilities than equally common non-associated chains. In vitro tests confirmed that a few of the cytomegalovirus-associated TCR beta chains recognize cytomegalovirus antigens.

The cohort was made up of roughly 670 healthy bone marrow donors. At the time of sampling, every cohort member was nominally healthy, though immune exposures that went unrecorded were likely present. The donor tested CMV seropositive, placing the donor among the 250 to 300 seropositive members of the cohort. Each donor provided a peripheral blood sample, and peripheral blood mononuclear cells were used for TCR beta sequencing. Genomic DNA was extracted from the blood cell samples with the Qiagen DNeasy Blood Extraction Kit. The method was the immunoSEQ multiplex PCR assay. A mixture of 60 forward primers for TCR Vbeta segments and 13 reverse primers for TCR Jbeta segments was used in the multiplex PCR. A multiplex PCR assay on genomic DNA amplified the CDR3 region of rearranged TCR beta genes. The Illumina HiSeq System was used to sequence the amplified TCR beta libraries as 87-base-pair reads. Per the source publication's procedure: Across the 670 or so repertoires, a later analysis counted around 80 million unique TCR beta chains, 8.5 million to 12 million of which were shared by at least two donors. Raw reads were error-corrected and collapsed into unique sequences by a nearest-neighbor algorithm in which closely related sequences were merged to remove PCR and sequencing errors. V, D and J gene segments were assigned by aligning CDR3 sequences to IMGT reference sequences. For a sequence to be retained, at least a six-nucleotide match to both a V gene segment and a J gene segment was required. Rearrangements were called productive when the CDR3 lacked stop codons and stayed in frame with V and J; all others were non-productive. Following IMGT convention, CDR3 was defined as the stretch from the second conserved V-encoded cysteine to the conserved J-encoded phenylalanine. Sequences without an unambiguous match to a single V gene segment were excluded from the earlier analysis of a few hundred of the donors. In an earlier analysis of roughly 600 of the donors, a V segment was called functional when productive rearrangements were above 56.7%, and segregating when the standard deviation between donors exceeded 5%. A statistical classification framework was built for diagnosing cytomegalovirus status from the catalog of TCR beta chain sequences. In a later analysis, V and J genes were assigned by comparing TCR nucleotide sequences against IMGT/GENE-DB human TR gene sequences. In a later analysis, CDR3 sequences and most-parsimonious VDJ recombination scenarios were assigned using the TCRdist pipeline. In a later analysis, every TCR beta chain was defined by the combination of its CDR3 amino acid sequence and its V-gene family, and reads without a unique V-gene family were dropped. In a later analysis, 450 to 600 highly shared, low-generation-probability nucleotide sequences were removed to address suspected cross-contamination and a sequencing artifact. For each public chain, a later analysis derived a clonal expansion index from normalized ranks of inferred template counts within each repertoire. A later analysis computed generation probabilities with a VDJ recombination model fitted to out-of-frame rearrangements, and checked the results against IGoR. A later analysis scored TCR-TCR, TCR-HLA and TCR-CMV co-occurrence with hypergeometric tests, applying a repertoire-size bias correction to TCR pairs. A later analysis estimated false discovery rates by permuting HLA or CMV assignments 20 times. In a later analysis, co-occurring TCRs were grouped with DBSCAN, and TCRdist sequence similarity was added when clustering was performed within HLA-allele-positive subsets. Repertoires with fewer than 30,000 or more than 120,000 public chains, plus five repertoires with anomalous nucleotide sharing, were excluded from co-occurrence clustering. TCRdb provides this immuneACCESS table in a form limited to in-frame rearrangements. Some clones are lacking; in checked studies, under half of them reflect an unresolved V gene, and why the rest are absent is not known. That table supplies the V and J calls and clone size; D and trimming were determined from the DNA. The sample data list approximately 160,000 clones, and 80% of these were observed just once. In total, the top ten clones hold 1% of the sample.

The chain is encoded by TRBV9 joined to TRBJ1-3, with 11 bases aligning to TRBD1. The sequenced sample was PBMCs. This TCR was recovered from a woman between 45 and 60 years old in good health and CMV-seropositive. The CDR3 has the sequence CASSVARTGGDLFSGNTIYF. The sequence in DNA is TGTGCCAGCAGCGTAGCTCGGACAGGGGGCGATTTATTCTCTGGAAACACCATATATTTT.